This TCR beta chain originates from a study of radiation and T cells in renal cell carcinoma. Overall study results and limits: Top tumor clonotypes rose in blood 2 weeks post-radiation, then contracted.

To note about this clone: Antigen unknown.

CDR1 SEHNR and CDR2 FQNEAQ come from the germline V gene (reference sequence). The CDR3 spans 14 residues. Trimming at V came to 2 bases and at J to 4 bases, leaving 2 bases not matched to a gene. Time point denoted: blood 2 weeks post-SBRT. As for treatment: 15 Gy SBRT to primary tumor, nephrectomy 4 weeks later. The tumor was a clear cell renal cell carcinoma. This table comes from immunoSEQ multiplex PCR, and its TCRdb copy is limited to in-frame clones, with some not included. The repertoire includes 160,000 or so clones, about nine tenths of them detected once, and 10% to 15% sits in the top ten.

This specimen consisted of blood, obtained from a patient whose treatment included radiotherapy and nephrectomy. The clonotype was recovered from a woman aged 50 to 65 with renal cell carcinoma. This chain links TRBV7-9 with TRBJ2-1; 7 bases match TRBD1. In DNA form, the CDR3 reads TGTGCCAGCAGCTTACCGGGACAGTACAATGAGCAGTTCTTC. It yields the protein CASSLPGQYNEQFF.